The clone carrying this T cell receptor beta chain was seen only a few times. What it recognizes is unknown. Germline-derived CDR1 and CDR2 are SGHRS and YFSETQ. Germline trimming cut 4 bases from V and 8 bases from J; bases unmatched to any gene: 10. The CDR3 runs to 17 residues. The TCRbeta library was prepared with unique molecular identifiers. In TCRdb, the PCR reads were re-called with MiXCR into one record per CDR3 protein. The table includes tens of thousands of distinct CDR3 sequences, around 14% detected once. This specimen comes from a study of T-cell reconstitution after alpha-beta-depleted transplantation in children. The study's findings and limits: Counts and diversity of T cells one year after transplant came mostly from newly produced T cells. Surviving recipient cells, namely T cells and thymic progenitors, were the source of high day-60 TCRbeta diversity in some patients.

The receptor was derived from a male patient aged 2-10 years who had a stem cell transplant for acute lymphoblastic leukemia, so the T cells may come from the graft donor. The chain has TRBV5-1 and TRBJ2-3; TRBD2 matches at 16 bases. The sample in question was PBMCs, mostly from graft donor cells, obtained 180 days after TCRalphabeta/CD19-depleted stem cell transplant. The CDR3 sequence: CASSPGLAGGAGATQYF. The CDR3 DNA sequence: TGCGCCAGCAGCCCGGGACTAGCGGGGGGGGCCGGGGCTACGCAGTATTTT.